Below, 24 T cell receptor beta chains from the same sample are listed, as sequenced in a study of regulatory T cells in long-lasting Graves disease (TCRdb year 2021). The library came from multiplex PCR. Sequencer: Illumina HiSeq 4000. TCR beta libraries were built with iRepertoire HTBI primers and Arm-PCR amplification of CDR3 regions. The raw public reads went through TCRdb reprocessing: fastp at Q25, MiXCR clone calling, in-frame beta chains kept. Identical CDR3 protein sequences are pooled into one entry, listed with their most common genes and DNA. This sample gives 350,000 to 550,000 distinct CDR3 sequences in total; more than 12% of them show up just once. The ten largest clones represent over 15% of the sample. Taken with the paper, the label for time point translates to: newly diagnosed GD, antithyroid drugs for less than 3 months. For both TCR sequencing and RNA sequencing, RNA was extracted from PBMCs using TRIzol.

The same sample was also used in a study of T cells in Graves' hyperthyroidism and ophthalmopathy.

Sequenced material: peripheral blood mononuclear cells (PBMCs), taken at new diagnosis, from a patient treated with antithyroid drugs. These receptors were collected from a young woman with Graves disease. Donor details come from another sample of the same person, matched by shared clones.

The rearrangement joins TRBV19 to TRBJ1-3; 7 nucleotides align to TRBD1. The CDR3 covers 16 residues. Losses at the gene ends were 6 bases for V and 1 base for J; bases not matched to a gene: 9. Looked up from germline, CDR1 is LNHDA and CDR2 is SQIVND (reference sequence). The CDR3 DNA sequence: TGTGCCAGTAGCGAACCCGGGACAGCTTCTGGAAACACCATATATTTT. Amino acid sequence: CASSEPGTASGNTIYF.

The CDR3 spells CASSQLASSSTDTQYF. CDR3 nucleotide sequence: TGTGCCAGCAGCCAACTAGCATCTTCTAGCACAGATACGCAGTATTTT. This rearrangement joins TRBV7-3 to TRBJ2-3; tentative D call: TRBD2 (6 bases). The ends were cut back, 5 bases at V and 0 bases at J, with 15 bases in the middle. Germline assignment: CDR1 SGHTA and CDR2 FQGTGA. The CDR3 is made up of 16 amino acids.

This clonotype was seen repeatedly, ten times or more. This chain connects TRBV6-4 to TRBJ1-1, with D perhaps matching TRBD1 (6 bases). CDR1 and CDR2 from the germline V gene are MRHNA and SNTAGT. The CDR3 length is 13 residues. Trimming removed 6 bases from V and 0 bases from J, with 8 bases in between. CDR3 in DNA: TGTGCCAGCAGGGACAGTTTGAACACTGAAGCTTTCTTT. Protein product: CASRDSLNTEAFF.

This clonotype was seen only a few times. The chain has TRBV7-3 and TRBJ2-3, with D unresolved. With 2 bases removed from V and 1 base from J, the gap between germline ends came to 10 bases. The CDR3 has 15 amino acids. Germline CDR1 SGHTA, CDR2 FQGTGA. As DNA, the CDR3 is TGTGCCAGCAGCTTAGGTGGGGTGGGCACAGATACGCAGTATTTT. Amino acids: CASSLGGVGTDTQYF. The full variable domain, in which reference TRBV7-3 and TRBJ2-3 provide the parts outside the CDR3, is GAGVSQTPSNKVTEKGKYVELRCDPISGHTALYWYRQSLGQGPEFLIYFQGTGAADDSGLPNDRFFAVRPEGSVSTLKIQRTERGDSAVYLCASSLGGVGTDTQYFGPGTRLTVL.

The genes are TRBV20-1 and TRBJ2-7; TRBD2 matches 14 bases. CDR3 length: 15 residues. The V segment lost 4 bases and the J segment 7 bases; nucleotides outside the gene matches: 9. CDR1 is DFQATT, CDR2 SNEGSKA, per germline (reference sequence). The CDR3 DNA sequence: TGCAGTGCTAAGGGGACTAGCGGGAGATTGGGTGAGCAGTACTTC. Encoded protein: CSAKGTSGRLGEQYF.

Many counts were recorded for this clonotype. V and J are TRBV18 and TRBJ2-3, with 15 positions matching TRBD2. With V trimmed by 2 bases and J by 2 bases, 5 bases remained unmatched. In germline, CDR1 is KGHSH, CDR2 LQKENI. CDR3 size: 18 residues. Written as DNA, the CDR3 is TGTGCCAGCTCACCAGGACTAGCGGGAGGGCCTACCACAGATACGCAGTATTTT. Protein: CASSPGLAGGPTTDTQYF.

This clonotype appeared many times. The chain uses TRBV3-1 and TRBJ2-7; D uncertain. The V end was cut by 4 bases, the J end by 6 bases, with 16 bases between. The CDR3 totals 14 residues. Germline V gene sequence: CDR1 LGHDT, CDR2 YNNKEL (reference sequence). CDR3 sequence reads: CASSLIEGVGEQYF. The CDR3 DNA sequence: TGTGCCAGCAGCCTAATCGAAGGTGTCGGCGAGCAGTACTTC.

This clonotype was seen a handful of times. The chain is built from TRBV30 and TRBJ1-5, with D unresolved. Germline lookup yields CDR1 GTSNPN and CDR2 SVGIG (reference sequence). The ends were cut back, 0 bases at V and 7 bases at J, with 13 bases in the middle. CDR3 length equals 14 residues. The CDR3 DNA sequence: TGTGCCTGGAGTGTAAAGACGGGGATGCAGCCCCAGCATTTT. It specifies CAWSVKTGMQPQHF.

The gene calls are TRBV19 and TRBJ2-1; no reliable D call. The V end lost 6 bases, the J end lost 6 bases, and 12 bases lay between the germline ends. Germline V gene sequence: CDR1 LNHDA, CDR2 SQIVND (reference sequence). The CDR3 sequence is 13 residues long. This chain's CDR3 is CASRKAVRNEQFF. CDR3 nucleotides: TGTGCCAGTAGGAAGGCAGTCCGCAATGAGCAGTTCTTC.

The chain is built from TRBV20-1 and TRBJ2-1; TRBD2 aligns across 7 bases. Per germline, CDR1 DFQATT and CDR2 SNEGSKA (reference sequence). The CDR3 totals 15 residues. V lost 4 bases, J lost 2 bases, and 8 bases stayed unmatched. The CDR3 region is CSATGLLEAYNEQFF. As DNA, the CDR3 is TGCAGTGCTACGGGACTACTGGAGGCCTACAATGAGCAGTTCTTC.

V gene TRBV3-1 combines with J gene TRBJ2-5; D tentatively reads TRBD1 or TRBD2 (5 bases each). Germline lookup yields CDR1 LGHDT and CDR2 YNNKEL (reference sequence). There are 19 residues in the CDR3. Trimming removed 3 bases from V and 2 bases from J, with 25 bases in between. This CDR3 is CASSHPYRDPKKEQETQYF. The DNA for the CDR3 is TGTGCCAGCAGCCACCCGTACCGGGACCCCAAAAAAGAACAAGAGACCCAGTACTTC.

V is TRBV10-3 and J is TRBJ1-2, with 7 bases that match TRBD1. J was trimmed by 5 bases and V by 10 bases; bases with no gene match: 10. CDR3 length equals 13 residues. The germline gives CDR1 ENHRY, CDR2 SYGVKD. Here the CDR3 DNA reads TGTGCCACGGGGGACAGAGCGAAATATGGCTACACCTTC. Its protein is CATGDRAKYGYTF.

This clonotype was seen a few times. As the CDR3 is not closed by the conserved phenylalanine or tryptophan, this likely results from a read error. This rearrangement joins TRBV11-2 to TRBJ2-2; D might be TRBD1 or TRBD2, each matching 5 bases. The CDR3 totals 13 residues. V lost 2 bases, J lost 14 bases, and 15 bases lay in between. Germline loops: CDR1 SGHAT, CDR2 FQNNGV. The chain's CDR3 is CASSLYGTAGLFL. Written as DNA, the CDR3 is TGTGCCAGCAGCTTATACGGGACCGCCGGTCTGTTTCTT.

This clonotype showed up just a few times. The chain employs TRBV9 and TRBJ2-6; D not resolved. The ends were cut back, 4 bases at V and 7 bases at J, with 15 bases in the middle. Germline V gene sequence: CDR1 SGDLS, CDR2 YYNGEE. This CDR3 is 15 amino acids long. The CDR3, as DNA: TGTGCCAGCAGCCTCGGGTCCCTGAGCGCCAACGTCCTGACTTTC. Translating gives CASSLGSLSANVLTF.

This clonotype was recorded many times. The J gene is TRBJ2-4, the V gene TRBV27; D assignment may be TRBD1 or TRBD2 (6 bases each). The V end lost 5 bases, the J end lost 8 bases, and 16 bases lay between the germline ends. Germline V gene sequence: CDR1 MNHEY, CDR2 SMNVEV (reference sequence). This CDR3 has 14 amino acids. The DNA of the CDR3 is TGTGCCAGCAGTACCGAGCGGAGGGGGGACATTCAGTACTTC. This encodes CASSTERRGDIQYF.

The chain employs TRBV5-1 and TRBJ2-1; D is tentatively TRBD1 or TRBD2 (5 bases each). Germline lookup yields CDR1 SGHRS and CDR2 YFSETQ. V gave up 0 bases and J gave up 1 base, with 11 bases separating them. This CDR3 is built from 16 residues. The CDR3 DNA reads TGCGCCAGCAGCTTGGGGGACGAAGTATCCTACAATGAGCAGTTCTTC. Its translation is CASSLGDEVSYNEQFF. The whole variable domain, filled in from reference TRBV5-1 and TRBJ2-1, reads KAGVTQTPRYLIKTRGQQVTLSCSPISGHRSVSWYQQTPGQGLQFLFEYFSETQRNKGNFPGRFSGRQFSNSRSEMNVSTLELGDSALYLCASSLGDEVSYNEQFFGPGTRLTVL.

The table lists this clonotype with many counts. The V call is TRBV15, the J call TRBJ1-3; no firm D call. Between the trimmed V and J ends, which lost 1 base and 4 bases, there was a span of 14 bases. Germline V gives CDR1 LNHNV, CDR2 YYDKDF (reference sequence). The CDR3 is 16 amino acids. The CDR3 DNA follows: TGTGCCACCAGCAGAGTAGTGGCAGGTTTCGGAAACACCATATATTTT. Amino acid sequence: CATSRVVAGFGNTIYF.

This clonotype was detected many times. This chain uses TRBV7-9 with TRBJ2-5, with D possibly being TRBD2 (5 bases). This CDR3 has 15 amino acids. Germline V gene lookup returns CDR1 SEHNR and CDR2 FQNEAQ (reference sequence). With 5 bases removed from V and 4 bases from J, the gap between germline ends came to 17 bases. The CDR3 nucleotides are TGTGCCAGCAGCGCTAGCTTGGATTCAGGAGAGACCCAGTACTTC. Protein: CASSASLDSGETQYF.

As concerns this clonotype: This could be a read error, since a much larger clone is one nucleotide away. J is TRBJ2-7 and V is TRBV7-6; 7 nucleotides match TRBD2. Germline CDR1 is SGHVS and CDR2 is FNYEAQ. V shed 8 bases and J 1 base; nucleotides not matched to a gene: 8. This CDR3 comprises 14 residues. Here the CDR3 DNA reads TGTGCCAGCGGCCTCTCTAGCGGATCCTACGAGCAGTACTTC. This codes for CASGLSSGSYEQYF.

This clonotype was recorded many times. The CDR3 bases are TGCAGTGCTAGAATAGCGGCAACCGGGGAGCTGTTTTTT. It codes for CSARIAATGELFF. The chain joins TRBV20-1 to TRBJ2-2; tentative D call: TRBD2 (6 bases). V shed 2 bases and J shed 5 bases, with 9 bases lying between them. The CDR3 loop spans 13 amino acids. Germline CDR1 DFQATT, CDR2 SNEGSKA (reference sequence).

This clonotype came up many times. The CDR3 nucleotides are TGCAGCGTTTCGGGGACTCAGTTCTTC. This codes for CSVSGTQFF. This sequence joins TRBV29-1 and TRBJ2-1; TRBD2 might be the D (6 bases). The V gene lost 5 bases and the J gene lost 13 bases, with 9 bases spanning the gap. The germline CDR1 and CDR2 sequences are SQVTM and ANQGSEA. This CDR3 has 9 residues.

This clonotype was seen repeatedly, ten times or more. This chain joins TRBV9 and TRBJ1-2; TRBD1 matches at 7 bases. Germline assignment: CDR1 SGDLS and CDR2 YYNGEE. The V gene end was trimmed by 3 bases and the J gene end by 8 bases; junction bases not matched to a gene: 25. The CDR3 loop spans 19 amino acids. In DNA, the CDR3 is TGTGCCAGCAGCGAGGGTCCCCTCTTACTCCAAGCGACAGGGAACGGCTACACCTTC. Translation gives CASSEGPLLLQATGNGYTF.

The sample holds many counts of this clonotype. The chain links TRBV12-5 to TRBJ2-1; either TRBD1 or TRBD2 may fit D (5 bases each). The CDR3 consists of 16 residues. CDR1 and CDR2 from the germline V gene are LGHNT and FRNRAP. V lost 6 bases, J lost 0 bases, and 15 bases lay in between. CDR3 region: CASGPRGGTSYNEQFF. CDR3 DNA sequence: TGTGCTAGTGGCCCGAGGGGCGGAACCTCCTACAATGAGCAGTTCTTC.

This clonotype was observed many times. The chain couples TRBV28 to TRBJ1-2, with TRBD1 matching over 7 bases. Germline CDR1 MDHEN, CDR2 SYDVKM. There are 15 residues in the CDR3. With V trimmed by 7 bases and J by 4 bases, 12 bases remained unmatched. CDR3 loop: CASKVEGGRGYGYTF. CDR3 DNA sequence: TGTGCCAGCAAAGTGGAAGGGGGCAGGGGCTATGGCTACACCTTC.